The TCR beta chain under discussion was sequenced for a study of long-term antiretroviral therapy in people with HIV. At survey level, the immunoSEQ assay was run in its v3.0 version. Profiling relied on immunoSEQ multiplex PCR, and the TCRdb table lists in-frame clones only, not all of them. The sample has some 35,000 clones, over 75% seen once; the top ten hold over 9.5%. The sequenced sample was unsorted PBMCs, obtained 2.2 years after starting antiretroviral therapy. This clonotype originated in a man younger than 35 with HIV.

For the CDR3, the DNA is TGTGCCAGCAGAATCTGGGTCTACGAGCAGTACTTC. Its protein product is CASRIWVYEQYF. The rearrangement uses TRBV6-4 and TRBJ2-7, with D unclear. CDR3 length equals 12 residues. Deletions cut 6 bases from V and 3 bases from J, with 9 bases between. CDR1 is MRHNA, CDR2 SNTAGT, per germline.